This TCR beta chain originates from a study of blood T cell repertoires in COVID-19. Study in general: T cells, B-cell-depleted T cells, or PBMCs provided the cDNA or gDNA that served as material.

The J segment lost 0 bases and the V segment lost 8 bases, leaving 3 bases of the junction unmatched. This CDR3 is 15 amino acids long. The germline V gene has CDR1 SNHLY and CDR2 FYNNEI. Generated by immunoSEQ multiplex PCR, the TCRdb table keeps only in-frame clones and is missing some. The sample contains roughly 290,000 clones, just under 85% of which appear only once. This receptor was identified in a woman aged 50 to 65 with active or convalescent COVID-19. The chain employs TRBV2 and TRBJ2-4, with 11 bases aligning to TRBD2. Specimen: peripheral blood. The CDR3 loop is CASLAGGQAKNIQYF. In nucleotides, the CDR3 is TGTGCCAGCCTAGCGGGAGGTCAAGCCAAAAACATTCAGTACTTC. Together with reference TRBV2 and TRBJ2-4, the CDR3 gives the full variable domain: EPEVTQTPSHQVTQMGQEVILRCVPISNHLYFYWYRQILGQKVEFLVSFYNNEISEKSEIFDDQFSVERPDGSNFTLKIRSTKLEDSAMYFCASLAGGQAKNIQYFGAGTRLSVL.